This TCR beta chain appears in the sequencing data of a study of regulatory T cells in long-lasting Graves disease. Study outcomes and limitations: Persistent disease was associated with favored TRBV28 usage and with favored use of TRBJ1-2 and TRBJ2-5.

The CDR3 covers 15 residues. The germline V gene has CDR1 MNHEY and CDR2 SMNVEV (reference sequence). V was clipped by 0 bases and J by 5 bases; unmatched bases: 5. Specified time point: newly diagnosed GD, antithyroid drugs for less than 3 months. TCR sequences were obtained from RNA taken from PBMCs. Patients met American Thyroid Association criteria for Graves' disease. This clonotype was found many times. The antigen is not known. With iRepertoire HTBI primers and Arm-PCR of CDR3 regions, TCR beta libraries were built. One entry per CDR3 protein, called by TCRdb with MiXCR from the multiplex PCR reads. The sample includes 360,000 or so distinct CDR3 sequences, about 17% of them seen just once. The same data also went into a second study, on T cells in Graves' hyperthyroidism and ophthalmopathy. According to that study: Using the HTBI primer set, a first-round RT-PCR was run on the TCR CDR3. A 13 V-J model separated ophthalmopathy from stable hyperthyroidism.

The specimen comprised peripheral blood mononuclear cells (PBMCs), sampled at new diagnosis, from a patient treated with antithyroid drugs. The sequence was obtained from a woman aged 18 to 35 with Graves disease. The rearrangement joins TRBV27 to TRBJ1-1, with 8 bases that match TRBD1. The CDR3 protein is CASSLSYRGDTEAFF. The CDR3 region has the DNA TGTGCCAGCAGTTTATCGTACAGGGGGGATACTGAAGCTTTCTTT.